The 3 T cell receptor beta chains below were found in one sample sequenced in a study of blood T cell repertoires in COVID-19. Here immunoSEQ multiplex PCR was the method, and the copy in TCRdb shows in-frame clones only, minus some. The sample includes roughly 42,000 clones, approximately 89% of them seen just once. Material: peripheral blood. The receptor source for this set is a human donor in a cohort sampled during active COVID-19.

CDR3 protein: CASSFGHSTDTQYF. The CDR3 DNA reads as TGTGCCAGCAGCTTTGGGCACAGCACAGATACGCAGTATTTT. The chain links TRBV7-2 to TRBJ2-3; no definite D call. Germline-derived CDR1 and CDR2 are SGHTA and FQGNSA. The CDR3 spans 14 residues. Trimming stripped 3 bases from V and 0 bases from J, with 7 bases between.

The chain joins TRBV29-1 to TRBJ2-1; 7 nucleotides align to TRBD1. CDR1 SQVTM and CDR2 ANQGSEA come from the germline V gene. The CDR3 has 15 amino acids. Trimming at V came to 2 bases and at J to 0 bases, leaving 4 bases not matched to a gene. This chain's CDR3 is CSVEHRGDSYNEQFF. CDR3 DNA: TGCAGCGTTGAACACAGGGGCGACTCCTACAATGAGCAGTTCTTC.

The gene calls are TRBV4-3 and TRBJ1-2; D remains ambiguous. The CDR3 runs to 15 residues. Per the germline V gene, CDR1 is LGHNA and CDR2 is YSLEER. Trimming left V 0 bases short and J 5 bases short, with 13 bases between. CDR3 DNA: TGCGCCAGCAGCCAAGACGGGATGGTTCGTTATGGCTACACCTTC. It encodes CASSQDGMVRYGYTF.